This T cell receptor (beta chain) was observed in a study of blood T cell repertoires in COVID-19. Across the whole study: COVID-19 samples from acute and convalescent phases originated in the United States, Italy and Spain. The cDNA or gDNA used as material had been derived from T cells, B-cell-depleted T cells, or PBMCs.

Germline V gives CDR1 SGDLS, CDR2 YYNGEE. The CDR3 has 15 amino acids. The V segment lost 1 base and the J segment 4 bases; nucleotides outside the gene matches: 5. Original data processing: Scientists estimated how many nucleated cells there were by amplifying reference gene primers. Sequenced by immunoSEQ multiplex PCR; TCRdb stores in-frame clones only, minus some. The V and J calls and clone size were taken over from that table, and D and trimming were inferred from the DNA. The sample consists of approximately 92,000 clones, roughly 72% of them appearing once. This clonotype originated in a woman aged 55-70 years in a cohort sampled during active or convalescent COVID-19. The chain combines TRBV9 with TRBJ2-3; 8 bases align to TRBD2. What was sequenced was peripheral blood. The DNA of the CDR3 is TGTGCCAGCAGCGTATGGGCGGGGGGCTCAGATACGCAGTATTTT. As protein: CASSVWAGGSDTQYF. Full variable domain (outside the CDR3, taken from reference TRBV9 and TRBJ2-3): DSGVTQTPKHLITATGQRVTLRCSPRSGDLSVYWYQQSLDQGLQFLIQYYNGEERAKGNILERFSAQQFPDLHSELNLSSLELGDSALYFCASSVWAGGSDTQYFGPGTRLTVL.